Each of the 5 T cell receptor beta chains below was sequenced from the same sample in a study of CD8+ T cells in alopecia areata. Extracted from the samples, RNA was reverse transcribed into cDNA to serve as the sequencing template. Profiling relied on immunoSEQ multiplex PCR, and the TCRdb table lists in-frame clones only, not all of them. Counted here are about 190,000 clones, roughly three fifths occurring once; the ten biggest clones make up 0.69%. Regarding treatment: oral pan-JAK inhibitor, 5-10 mg twice daily. Source: CD4+ T cells sorted from blood, taken at week 4, from a patient treated with tofacitinib. The source of these receptors is a human donor with alopecia areata.

This chain connects TRBV29-1 to TRBJ1-2; D is unclear. The V end lost 4 bases, the J end lost 8 bases, and 17 bases lay between the germline ends. The CDR3 is 13 residues long. Germline CDR1 SQVTM, CDR2 ANQGSEA. The CDR3 here is CSVARRLGWGYTF. The CDR3 DNA sequence: TGCAGCGTTGCCCGACGCCTGGGGTGGGGCTACACCTTC.

V gene TRBV30 combines with J gene TRBJ2-2; D gene uncertain. Germline CDR1 and CDR2: GTSNPN and SVGIG (reference sequence). CDR3 size: 15 residues. V gave up 4 bases and J gave up 0 bases, with 12 bases separating them. In DNA form, the CDR3 reads TGTGCCTGGAACCCTGGCTCCGCGAACACCGGGGAGCTGTTTTTT. It encodes CAWNPGSANTGELFF.

The genes are TRBV29-1 and TRBJ2-7; 10 positions agree with TRBD1. The V gene's germline CDR1 is SQVTM and CDR2 ANQGSEA. With V trimmed by 5 bases and J by 5 bases, 9 bases remained unmatched. The CDR3 covers 14 residues. The CDR3: CSVQNPGQGNEQYF. DNA for the CDR3: TGCAGCGTTCAAAATCCGGGACAGGGGAACGAGCAGTACTTC.

As concerns this clone: One end of the junction is discordant with germline, which a read error may explain. The V gene is TRBV7-9, the J gene TRBJ2-1, with D perhaps TRBD2 (6 bases). The CDR3 covers 14 residues. Germline assignment: CDR1 SEHNR and CDR2 FQNEAQ (reference sequence). The chain's CDR3 is CASSVAAAHNEQFF. CDR3 nucleotides: TGTGCCAGCAGCGTAGCGGCTGCCCACAATGAGCAGTTCTTC.

This chain links TRBV29-1 with TRBJ2-1; a weak D match, TRBD2 (6 bases). Germline CDR1 reads SQVTM; CDR2 reads ANQGSEA. V was cut by 6 bases and J by 7 bases, with 13 bases left in between. The CDR3 is 12 amino acids. The CDR3: CSVRRRGNEQFF. Here the CDR3 DNA reads TGCAGCGTCCGAAGGAGGGGAAATGAGCAGTTCTTC.